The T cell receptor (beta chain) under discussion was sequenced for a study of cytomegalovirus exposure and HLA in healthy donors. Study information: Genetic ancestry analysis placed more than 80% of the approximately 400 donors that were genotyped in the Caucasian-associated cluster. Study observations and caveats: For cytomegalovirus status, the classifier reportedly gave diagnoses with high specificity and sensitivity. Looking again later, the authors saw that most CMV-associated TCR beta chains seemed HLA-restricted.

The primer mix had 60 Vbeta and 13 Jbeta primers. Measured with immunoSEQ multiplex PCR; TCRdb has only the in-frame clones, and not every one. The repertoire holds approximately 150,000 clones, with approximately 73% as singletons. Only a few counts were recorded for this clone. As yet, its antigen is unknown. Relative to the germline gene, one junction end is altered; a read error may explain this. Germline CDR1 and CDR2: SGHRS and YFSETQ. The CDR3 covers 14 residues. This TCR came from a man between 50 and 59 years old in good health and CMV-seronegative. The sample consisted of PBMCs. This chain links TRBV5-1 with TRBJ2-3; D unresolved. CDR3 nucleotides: TGCACCAGCAGCTTGGAGCCGGGCACAGATACGCAGTATTTT. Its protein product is CTSSLEPGTDTQYF.